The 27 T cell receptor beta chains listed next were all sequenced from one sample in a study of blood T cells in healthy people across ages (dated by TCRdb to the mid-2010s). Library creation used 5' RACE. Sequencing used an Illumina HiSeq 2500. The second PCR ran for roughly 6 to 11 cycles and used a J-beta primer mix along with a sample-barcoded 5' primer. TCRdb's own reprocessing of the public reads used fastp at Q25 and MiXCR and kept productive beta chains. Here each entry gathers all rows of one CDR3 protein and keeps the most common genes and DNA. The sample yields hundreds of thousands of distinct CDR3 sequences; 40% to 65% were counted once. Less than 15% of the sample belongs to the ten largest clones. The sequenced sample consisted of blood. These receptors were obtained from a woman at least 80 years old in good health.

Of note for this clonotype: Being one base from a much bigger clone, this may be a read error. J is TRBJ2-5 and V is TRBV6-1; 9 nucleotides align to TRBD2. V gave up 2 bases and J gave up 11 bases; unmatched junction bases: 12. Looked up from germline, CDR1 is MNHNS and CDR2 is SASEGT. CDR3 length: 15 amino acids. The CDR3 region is CASSENGLARGPQYF. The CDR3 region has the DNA TGTGCCAGCAGTGAAAACGGACTAGCGAGAGGGCCTCAGTACTTC.

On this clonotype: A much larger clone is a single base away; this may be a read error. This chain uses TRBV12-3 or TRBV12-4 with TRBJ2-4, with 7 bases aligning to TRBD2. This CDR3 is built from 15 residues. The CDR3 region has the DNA TGTGCCAGCAGTTTAAGCGGGATGGCCAAAACCATTCAGTACTTC. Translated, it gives CASSLSGMAKTIQYF.

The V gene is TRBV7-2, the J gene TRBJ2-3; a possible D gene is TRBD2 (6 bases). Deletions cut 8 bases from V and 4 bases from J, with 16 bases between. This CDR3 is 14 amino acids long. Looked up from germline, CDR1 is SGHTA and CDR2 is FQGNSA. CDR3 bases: TGTGCCAGCGGGTGGGCGCGGGGAGCAGATACGCAGTATTTT. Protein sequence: CASGWARGADTQYF. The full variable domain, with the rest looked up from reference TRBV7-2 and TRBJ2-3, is GAGVSQSPSNKVTEKGKDVELRCDPISGHTALYWYRQSLGQGLEFLIYFQGNSAPDKSGLPSDRFSAERTGGSVSTLTIQRTQQEDSAVYLCASGWARGADTQYFGPGTRLTVL.

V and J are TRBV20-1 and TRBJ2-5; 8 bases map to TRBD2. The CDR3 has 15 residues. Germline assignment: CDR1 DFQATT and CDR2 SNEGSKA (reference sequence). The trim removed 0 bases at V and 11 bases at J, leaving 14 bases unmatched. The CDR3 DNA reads TGCAGTGCTAGAGACATTAGCGGGACCGACTTTGAGCAGTACTTC. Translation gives CSARDISGTDFEQYF.

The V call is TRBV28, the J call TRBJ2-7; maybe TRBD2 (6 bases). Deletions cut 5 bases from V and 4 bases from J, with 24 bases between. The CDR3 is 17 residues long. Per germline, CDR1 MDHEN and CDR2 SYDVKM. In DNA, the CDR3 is TGTGCCAGCAGTCGGGACTGGAATTTCGAGTGGGGTTACGAGCAGTACTTC. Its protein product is CASSRDWNFEWGYEQYF.

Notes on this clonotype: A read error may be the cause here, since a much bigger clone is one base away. The CDR3 DNA is TGTGCCAGCAGGGCCGAGGGGAGAGCAGATACGCAGTATTTT. Translating gives CASRAEGRADTQYF. The J gene is TRBJ2-3, the V gene TRBV12-3 or TRBV12-4; D is tentatively TRBD1 or TRBD2 (5 bases each). This CDR3 spans 14 amino acids. The germline V and J ends were trimmed by 6 bases and 4 bases, with 14 bases remaining between them.

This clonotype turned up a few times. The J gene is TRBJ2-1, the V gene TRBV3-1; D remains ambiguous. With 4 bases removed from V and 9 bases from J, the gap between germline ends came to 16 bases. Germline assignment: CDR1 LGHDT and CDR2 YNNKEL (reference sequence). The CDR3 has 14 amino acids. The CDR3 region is CASSLNARRGEQFF. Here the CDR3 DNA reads TGTGCCAGCAGCCTAAACGCAAGACGTGGTGAGCAGTTCTTC.

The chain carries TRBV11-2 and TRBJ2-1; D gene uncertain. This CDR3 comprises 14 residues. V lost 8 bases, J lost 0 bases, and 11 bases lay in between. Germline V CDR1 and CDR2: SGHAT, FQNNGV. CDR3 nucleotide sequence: TGTGCCAGCGCCCTGGGCCCCTCCTACAATGAGCAGTTCTTC. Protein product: CASALGPSYNEQFF.

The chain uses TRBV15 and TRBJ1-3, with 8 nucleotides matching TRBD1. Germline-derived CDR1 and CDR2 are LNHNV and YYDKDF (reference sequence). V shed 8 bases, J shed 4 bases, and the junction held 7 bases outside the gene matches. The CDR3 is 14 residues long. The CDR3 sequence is CATADRALGNTIYF. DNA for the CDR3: TGTGCCACCGCGGACAGGGCCTTGGGAAACACCATATATTTT.

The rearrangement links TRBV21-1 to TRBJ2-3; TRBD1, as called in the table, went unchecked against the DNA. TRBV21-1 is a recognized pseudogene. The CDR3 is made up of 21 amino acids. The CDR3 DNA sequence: TGTGCCAGCAGCAAAGGATCCGTCCCGGGCCAGGGGACAACTAGCACAGATACGCAGTATTTT. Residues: CASSKGSVPGQGTTSTDTQYF.

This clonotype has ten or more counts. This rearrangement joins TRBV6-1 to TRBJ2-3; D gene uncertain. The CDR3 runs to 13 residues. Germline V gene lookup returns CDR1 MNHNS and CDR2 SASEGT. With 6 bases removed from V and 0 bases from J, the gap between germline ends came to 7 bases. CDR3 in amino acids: CASRGSSTDTQYF. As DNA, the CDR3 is TGTGCCAGCAGAGGGTCCAGCACAGATACGCAGTATTTT.

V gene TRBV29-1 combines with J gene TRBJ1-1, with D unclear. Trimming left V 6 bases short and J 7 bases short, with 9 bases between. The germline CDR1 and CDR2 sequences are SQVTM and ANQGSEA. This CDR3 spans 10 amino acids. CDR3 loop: CSVISREAFF. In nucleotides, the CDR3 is TGCAGCGTCATCAGTCGTGAAGCTTTCTTT.

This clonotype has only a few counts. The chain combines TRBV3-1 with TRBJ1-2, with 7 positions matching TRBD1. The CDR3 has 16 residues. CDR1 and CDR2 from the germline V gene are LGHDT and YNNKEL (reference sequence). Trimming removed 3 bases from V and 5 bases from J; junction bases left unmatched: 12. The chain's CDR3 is CASSHGARWDSYGYTF. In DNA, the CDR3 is TGTGCCAGCAGCCACGGGGCCAGATGGGACAGTTATGGCTACACCTTC.

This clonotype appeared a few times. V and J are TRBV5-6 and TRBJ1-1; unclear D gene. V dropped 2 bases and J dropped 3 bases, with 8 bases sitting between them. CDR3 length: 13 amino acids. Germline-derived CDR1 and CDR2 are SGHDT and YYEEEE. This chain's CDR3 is CASSFGEDTEAFF. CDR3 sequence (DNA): TGTGCCAGCAGCTTTGGGGAGGACACTGAAGCTTTCTTT.

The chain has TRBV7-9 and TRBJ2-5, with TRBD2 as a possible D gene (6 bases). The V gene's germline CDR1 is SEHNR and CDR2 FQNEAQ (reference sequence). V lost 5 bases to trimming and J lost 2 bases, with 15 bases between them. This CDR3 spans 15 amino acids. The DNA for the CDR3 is TGTGCCAGCAGCGGACAAGGGACTGCTCAAGAGACCCAGTACTTC. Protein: CASSGQGTAQETQYF.

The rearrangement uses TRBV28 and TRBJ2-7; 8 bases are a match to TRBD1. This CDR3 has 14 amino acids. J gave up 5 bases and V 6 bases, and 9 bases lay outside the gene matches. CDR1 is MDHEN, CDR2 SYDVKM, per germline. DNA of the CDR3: TGTGCCAGCAGCGAACCAGGGGGCTTTGACGAGCAGTACTTC. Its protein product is CASSEPGGFDEQYF.

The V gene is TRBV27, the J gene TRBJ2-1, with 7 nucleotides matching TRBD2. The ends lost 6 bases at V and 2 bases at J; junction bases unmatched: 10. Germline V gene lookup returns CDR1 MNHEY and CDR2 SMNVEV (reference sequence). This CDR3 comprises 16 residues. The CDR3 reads CASRSGTALAYNEQFF. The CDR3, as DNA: TGTGCCAGCAGAAGCGGGACCGCCTTGGCCTACAATGAGCAGTTCTTC.

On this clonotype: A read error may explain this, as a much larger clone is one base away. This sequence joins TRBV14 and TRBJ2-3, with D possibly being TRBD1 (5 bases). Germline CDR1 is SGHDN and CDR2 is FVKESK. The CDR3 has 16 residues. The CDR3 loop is CASSQGWLAGTGTQYF. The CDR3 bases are TGTGCCAGCAGCCAAGGTTGGCTTGCCGGCACAGGTACGCAGTATTTT.

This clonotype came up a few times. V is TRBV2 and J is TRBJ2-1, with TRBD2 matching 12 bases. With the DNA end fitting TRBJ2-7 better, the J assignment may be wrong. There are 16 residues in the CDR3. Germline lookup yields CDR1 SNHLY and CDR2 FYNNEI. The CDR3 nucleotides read TGTGCCAGCAGGCAGACTAGCGGGAGCTCCTACAATGAGCAGTACTTC. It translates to CASRQTSGSSYNEQYF.

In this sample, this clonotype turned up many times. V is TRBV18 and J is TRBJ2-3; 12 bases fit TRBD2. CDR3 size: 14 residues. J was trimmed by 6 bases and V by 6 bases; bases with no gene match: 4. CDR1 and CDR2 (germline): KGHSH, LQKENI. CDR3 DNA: TGTGCCAGCTCCCGGACTAGCGGGAAGGATACGCAGTATTTT. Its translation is CASSRTSGKDTQYF.

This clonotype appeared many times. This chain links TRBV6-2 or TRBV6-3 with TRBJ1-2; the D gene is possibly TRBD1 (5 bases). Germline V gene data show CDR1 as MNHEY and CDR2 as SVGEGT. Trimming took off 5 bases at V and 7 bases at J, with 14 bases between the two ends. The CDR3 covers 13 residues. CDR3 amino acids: CASSRSGEPGYTF. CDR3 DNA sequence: TGTGCCAGCAGTCGCTCGGGGGAGCCTGGCTACACCTTC.

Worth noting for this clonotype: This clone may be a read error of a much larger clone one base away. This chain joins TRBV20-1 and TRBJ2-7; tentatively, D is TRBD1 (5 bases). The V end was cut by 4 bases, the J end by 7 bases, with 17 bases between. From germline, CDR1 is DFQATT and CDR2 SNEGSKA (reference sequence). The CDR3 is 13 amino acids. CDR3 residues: CSAMVQGFNEQYF. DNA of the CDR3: TGCAGTGCTATGGTCCAGGGTTTTAATGAGCAGTACTTC.

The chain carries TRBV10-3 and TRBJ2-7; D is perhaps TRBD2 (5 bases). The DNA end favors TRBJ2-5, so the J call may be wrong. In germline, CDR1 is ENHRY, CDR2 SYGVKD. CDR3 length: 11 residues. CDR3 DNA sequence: TGTGCCATCAGTGAGGCGGGGACCCAGTACTTC. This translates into CAISEAGTQYF.

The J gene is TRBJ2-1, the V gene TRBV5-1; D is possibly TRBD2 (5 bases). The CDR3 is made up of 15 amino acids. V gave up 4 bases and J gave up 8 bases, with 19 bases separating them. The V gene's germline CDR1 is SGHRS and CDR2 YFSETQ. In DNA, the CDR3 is TGCGCCAGCAGCCTAGACGGATATCTCGGGGATGAGCAGTTCTTC. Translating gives CASSLDGYLGDEQFF.

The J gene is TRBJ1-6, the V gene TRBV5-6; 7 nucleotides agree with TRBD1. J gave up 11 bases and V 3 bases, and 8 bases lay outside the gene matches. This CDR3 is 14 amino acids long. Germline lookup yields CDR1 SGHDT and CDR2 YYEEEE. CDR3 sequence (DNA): TGTGCCAGCAGCTCGACGGGGACAGAGCCACCCCTCCACTTT. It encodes CASSSTGTEPPLHF.

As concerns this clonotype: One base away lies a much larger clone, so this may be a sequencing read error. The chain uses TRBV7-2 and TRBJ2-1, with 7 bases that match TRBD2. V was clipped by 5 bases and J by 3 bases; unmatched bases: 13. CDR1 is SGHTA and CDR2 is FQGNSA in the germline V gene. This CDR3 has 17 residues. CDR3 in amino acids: CASSLGPASGDYNEQFF. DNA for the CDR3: TGTGCCAGCAGCCTTGGCCCGGCTAGCGGAGACTACAATGAGCAGTTCTTC. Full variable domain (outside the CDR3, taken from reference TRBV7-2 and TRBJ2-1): GAGVSQSPSNKVTEKGKDVELRCDPISGHTALYWYRQSLGQGLEFLIYFQGNSAPDKSGLPSDRFSAERTGGSVSTLTIQRTQQEDSAVYLCASSLGPASGDYNEQFFGPGTRLTVL.

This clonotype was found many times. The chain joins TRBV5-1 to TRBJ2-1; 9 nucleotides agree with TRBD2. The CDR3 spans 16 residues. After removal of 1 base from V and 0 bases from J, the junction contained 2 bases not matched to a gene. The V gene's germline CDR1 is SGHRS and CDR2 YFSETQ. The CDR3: CASSLSSGSSYNEQFF. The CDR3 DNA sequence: TGCGCCAGCAGCTTGAGTAGCGGGAGCTCCTACAATGAGCAGTTCTTC. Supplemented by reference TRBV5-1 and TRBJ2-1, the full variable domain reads KAGVTQTPRYLIKTRGQQVTLSCSPISGHRSVSWYQQTPGQGLQFLFEYFSETQRNKGNFPGRFSGRQFSNSRSEMNVSTLELGDSALYLCASSLSSGSSYNEQFFGPGTRLTVL.